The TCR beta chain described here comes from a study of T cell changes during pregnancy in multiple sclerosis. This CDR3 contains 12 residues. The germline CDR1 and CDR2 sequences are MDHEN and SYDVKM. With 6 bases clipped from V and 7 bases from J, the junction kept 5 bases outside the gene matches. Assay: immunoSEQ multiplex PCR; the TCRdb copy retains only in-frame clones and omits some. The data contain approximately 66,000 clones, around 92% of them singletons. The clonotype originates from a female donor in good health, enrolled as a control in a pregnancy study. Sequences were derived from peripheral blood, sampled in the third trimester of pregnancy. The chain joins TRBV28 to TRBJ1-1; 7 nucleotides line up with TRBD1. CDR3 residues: CASSKTGNEAFF. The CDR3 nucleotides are TGTGCCAGCAGCAAGACAGGGAATGAAGCTTTCTTT.